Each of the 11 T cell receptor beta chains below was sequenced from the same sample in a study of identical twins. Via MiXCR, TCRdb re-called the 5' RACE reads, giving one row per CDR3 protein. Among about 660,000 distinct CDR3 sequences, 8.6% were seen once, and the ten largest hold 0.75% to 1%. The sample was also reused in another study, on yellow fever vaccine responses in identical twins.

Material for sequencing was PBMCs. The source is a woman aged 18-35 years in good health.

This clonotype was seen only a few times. The CDR3 spells CASSPRQGALLTDTQYF. The DNA for the CDR3 is TGTGCCAGCAGTCCCCGACAGGGGGCCCTACTCACAGATACGCAGTATTTT. V and J are TRBV12-3 or TRBV12-4 and TRBJ2-3, with 10 bases lining up with TRBD1. The J segment lost 2 bases and the V segment lost 5 bases, leaving 10 bases of the junction unmatched. CDR3 length equals 17 residues.

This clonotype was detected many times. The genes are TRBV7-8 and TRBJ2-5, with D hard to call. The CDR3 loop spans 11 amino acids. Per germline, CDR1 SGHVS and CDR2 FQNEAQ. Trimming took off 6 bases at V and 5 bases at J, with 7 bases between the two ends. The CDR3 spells CASSFTETQYF. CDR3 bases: TGTGCCAGCAGTTTTACTGAGACCCAGTACTTC.

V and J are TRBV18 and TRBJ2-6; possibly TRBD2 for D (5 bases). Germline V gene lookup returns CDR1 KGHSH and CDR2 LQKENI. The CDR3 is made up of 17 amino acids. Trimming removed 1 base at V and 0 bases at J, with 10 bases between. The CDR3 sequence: CASSPQPGSSGANVLTF. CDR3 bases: TGTGCCAGCTCACCACAACCGGGGAGCTCTGGGGCCAACGTCCTGACTTTC.

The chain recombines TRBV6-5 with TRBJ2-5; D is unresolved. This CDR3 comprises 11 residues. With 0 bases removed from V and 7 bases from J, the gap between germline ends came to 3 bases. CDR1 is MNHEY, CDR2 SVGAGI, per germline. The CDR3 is CASSYSGTQYF. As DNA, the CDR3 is TGTGCCAGCAGTTACTCAGGGACCCAGTACTTC.

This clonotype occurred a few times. CDR3 sequence reads: CSARSQDRESYNEQFF. CDR3 DNA: TGCAGTGCTAGAAGCCAGGACAGGGAGTCCTACAATGAGCAGTTCTTC. V is TRBV20-1 and J is TRBJ2-1; TRBD1 matches at 8 bases. CDR3 length equals 16 residues. Germline V gives CDR1 DFQATT, CDR2 SNEGSKA (reference sequence). After removal of 2 bases from V and 1 base from J, the junction contained 7 bases not matched to a gene.

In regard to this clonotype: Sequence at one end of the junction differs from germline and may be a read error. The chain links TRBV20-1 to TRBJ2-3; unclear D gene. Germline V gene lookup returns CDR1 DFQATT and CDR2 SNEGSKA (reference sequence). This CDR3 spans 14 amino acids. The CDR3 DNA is TGCGGTGCTGTGGACGGCGGAAGCACAGATACGCAGTATTTT. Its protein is CGAVDGGSTDTQYF.

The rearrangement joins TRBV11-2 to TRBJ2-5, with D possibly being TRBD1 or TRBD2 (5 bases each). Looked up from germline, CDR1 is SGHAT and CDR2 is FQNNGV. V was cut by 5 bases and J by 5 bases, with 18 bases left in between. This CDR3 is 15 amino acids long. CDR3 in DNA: TGTGCCAGCAGCCAAACCCCTTCGTGGGGGGAGACCCAGTACTTC. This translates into CASSQTPSWGETQYF.

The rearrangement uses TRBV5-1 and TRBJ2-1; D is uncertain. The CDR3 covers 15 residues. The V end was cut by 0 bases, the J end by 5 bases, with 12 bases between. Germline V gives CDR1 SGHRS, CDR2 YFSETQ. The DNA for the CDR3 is TGCGCCAGCAGCTTGGAGCGCACATTCGACAATGAGCAGTTCTTC. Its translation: CASSLERTFDNEQFF.

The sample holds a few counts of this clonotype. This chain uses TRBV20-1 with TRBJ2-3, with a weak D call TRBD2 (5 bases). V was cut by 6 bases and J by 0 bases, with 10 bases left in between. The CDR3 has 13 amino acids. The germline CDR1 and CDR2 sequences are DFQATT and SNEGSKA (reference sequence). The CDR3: CSARRTSTDTQYF. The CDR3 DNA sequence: TGCAGTGCAAGACGGACTAGCACAGATACGCAGTATTTT.

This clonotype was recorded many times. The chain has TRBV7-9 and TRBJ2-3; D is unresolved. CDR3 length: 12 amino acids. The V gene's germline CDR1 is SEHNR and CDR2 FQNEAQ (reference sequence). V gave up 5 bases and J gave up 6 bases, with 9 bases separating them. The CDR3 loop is CASSLPPDTQYF. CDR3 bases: TGTGCCAGCAGCCTCCCCCCCGATACGCAGTATTTT.

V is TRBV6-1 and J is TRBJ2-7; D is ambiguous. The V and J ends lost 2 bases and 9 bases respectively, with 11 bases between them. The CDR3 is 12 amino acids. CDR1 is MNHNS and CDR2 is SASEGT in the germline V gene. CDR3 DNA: TGTGCCAGCAGTGAATTGGTATATGCGCAGTACTTC. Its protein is CASSELVYAQYF.